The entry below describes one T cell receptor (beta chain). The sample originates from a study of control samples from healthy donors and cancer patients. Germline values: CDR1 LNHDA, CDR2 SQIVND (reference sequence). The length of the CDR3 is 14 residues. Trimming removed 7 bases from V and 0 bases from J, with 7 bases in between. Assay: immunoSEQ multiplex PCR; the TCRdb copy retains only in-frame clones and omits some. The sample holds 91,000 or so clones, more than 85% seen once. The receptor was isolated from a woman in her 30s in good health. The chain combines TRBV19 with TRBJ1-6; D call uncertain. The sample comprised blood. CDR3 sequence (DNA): TGTGCCAGTATGTATAGCTCCTATAATTCACCCCTCCACTTT. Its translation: CASMYSSYNSPLHF.